These 21 T cell receptor beta chains share one sample of origin, sequenced in a study of blood T cell repertoires in COVID-19. The data were produced by immunoSEQ multiplex PCR, yet TCRdb's version contains in-frame clones alone and is incomplete. This sample carries 210,000 or so clones, under 90% of them seen once, and the ten largest clones take approximately 6.7%. The specimen sequenced was peripheral blood. The receptors were gathered from a man in his forties with acute or convalescent COVID-19.

The V call is TRBV11-2, the J call TRBJ1-1; D remains unclear. V was shortened by 5 bases and J by 3 bases, with 19 bases between the two germline ends. CDR1 and CDR2 from the germline V gene are SGHAT and FQNNGV. This CDR3 spans 16 amino acids. Here the CDR3 DNA reads TGTGCCAGCAGCCTAGGGTCCGGGATTGGGGACACTGAAGCTTTCTTT. It yields the protein CASSLGSGIGDTEAFF.

The chain uses TRBV2 and TRBJ2-7; 7 nucleotides line up with TRBD2. Germline V lookup: CDR1 SNHLY, CDR2 FYNNEI. V gave up 5 bases and J gave up 0 bases; unmatched junction bases: 10. The CDR3 is 16 residues long. The CDR3 DNA sequence: TGTGCCAGCAGTCCCCACGGGGGGAGTCCCTCCTACGAGCAGTACTTC. This sequence encodes CASSPHGGSPSYEQYF.

The chain couples TRBV19 to TRBJ1-6; D is perhaps TRBD1 (6 bases). The V and J ends lost 5 bases and 7 bases respectively, with 9 bases between them. CDR3 length equals 13 residues. The germline gives CDR1 LNHDA, CDR2 SQIVND (reference sequence). CDR3 coding DNA: TGTGCCAGTAGTCCCCAGGGGAATTCACCCCTCCACTTT. The encoded protein is CASSPQGNSPLHF. Filled out from reference TRBV19 and TRBJ1-6, the complete variable domain reads DGGITQSPKYLFRKEGQNVTLSCEQNLNHDAMYWYRQDPGQGLRLIYYSQIVNDFQKGDIAEGYSVSREKKESFPLTVTSAQKNPTAFYLCASSPQGNSPLHFGNGTRLTVT.

The chain links TRBV19 to TRBJ2-4, with D tentatively TRBD1 (7 bases). The CDR3 runs to 19 residues. Trimming pared 3 bases from V and 2 bases from J, leaving 23 bases between. Germline V gene sequence: CDR1 LNHDA, CDR2 SQIVND (reference sequence). The CDR3 reads CASSIGQGGISVTKNIQYF. CDR3 coding DNA: TGTGCCAGTAGTATTGGGCAGGGGGGAATATCCGTAACCAAAAACATTCAGTACTTC.

This chain joins TRBV12-3 or TRBV12-4 and TRBJ2-6; no firm D call. Trimming took 7 bases from V and 0 from J, leaving 4 bases between them. The CDR3 is 13 residues long. CDR3 residues: CASILSGANVLTF. In DNA form, the CDR3 reads TGTGCCAGCATACTCTCTGGGGCCAACGTCCTGACTTTC.

The chain joins TRBV12-3 or TRBV12-4 to TRBJ1-1, with 9 bases identical to TRBD1. The CDR3 runs 13 residues. J lost 7 bases, V lost 3 bases, and 3 bases had no gene match. As DNA, the CDR3 is TGTGCCAGCAGTTTCTGGGACAGGGATGAAGCTTTCTTT. It codes for CASSFWDRDEAFF.

V and J are TRBV19 and TRBJ1-1; no reliable D call. Germline lookup yields CDR1 LNHDA and CDR2 SQIVND (reference sequence). V lost 4 bases and J 5 bases, leaving 14 bases between the germline ends. This CDR3 is built from 14 residues. As DNA, the CDR3 is TGTGCCAGTAGTAGAACTCTACCGGGGACTGAAGCTTTCTTT. It translates to CASSRTLPGTEAFF.

V and J are TRBV19 and TRBJ2-3; TRBD2 matches at 9 bases. Germline CDR1 reads LNHDA; CDR2 reads SQIVND (reference sequence). V lost 3 bases and J lost 8; bases outside the gene matches: 9. The CDR3 sequence is 15 residues long. Here the CDR3 reads CASSMRRGGRGTQYF. The CDR3 nucleotides read TGTGCCAGTAGTATGAGGCGGGGGGGCCGAGGTACGCAGTATTTT.

This clone has a single count. This chain links TRBV6-2 or TRBV6-3 with TRBJ1-2, with 9 nucleotides matching TRBD1. Trimming removed 4 bases from V and 8 bases from J; junction bases left unmatched: 8. CDR1 and CDR2 from the germline V gene are MNHEY and SVGEGT. The CDR3 spans 14 residues. The CDR3 DNA sequence: TGTGCCAGCAGTTTCCGGGACAGGGCTCGAGGCTACACCTTC. As protein: CASSFRDRARGYTF.

This clone was detected once. The chain employs TRBV6-5 and TRBJ1-5; D might be TRBD1 (6 bases). V shed 4 bases and J shed 5 bases, with 9 bases lying between them. The V gene's germline CDR1 is MNHEY and CDR2 SVGAGI. CDR3 length: 13 amino acids. The CDR3 nucleotides are TGTGCCAGCAGTTGGGACACCTATCAGCCCCAGCATTTT. This encodes CASSWDTYQPQHF.

This clone was counted a single time. This rearrangement joins TRBV5-1 to TRBJ2-7, with TRBD2 matching 7 bases. CDR1 and CDR2 (germline): SGHRS, YFSETQ. V was pared by 3 bases and J by 4 bases, with 10 bases of the junction left unmatched. The CDR3 has 15 residues. As DNA, the CDR3 is TGCGCCAGCAGCTCGGTAGCGGGTACACCTTACGAGCAGTACTTC. Protein: CASSSVAGTPYEQYF.

About this clone: One end of the junction fails to match germline, which may point to a read error. The CDR3 bases are TGTGCCAGCAGTTTAGGGGGGACTAGCGGGCTTTTTTTC. Translation gives CASSLGGTSGLFF. The chain recombines TRBV12-3 or TRBV12-4 with TRBJ2-7; 12 nucleotides align to TRBD2. The CDR3 runs 13 residues.

The chain links TRBV2 to TRBJ2-2; TRBD1 agrees at 8 bases. The germline V gene has CDR1 SNHLY and CDR2 FYNNEI. This CDR3 has 14 residues. The junction had 1 base not matched to a gene; V was cut back by 7 bases and J by 0 bases. The CDR3 nucleotides are TGTGCCAGCAAGGGACAGGCGAACACCGGGGAGCTGTTTTTT. It is translated as CASKGQANTGELFF.

J is TRBJ2-5 and V is TRBV19, with 11 bases lining up with TRBD1. CDR1 and CDR2 from the germline V gene are LNHDA and SQIVND (reference sequence). This CDR3 has 15 amino acids. After removal of 5 bases from V and 5 bases from J, the junction contained 7 bases not matched to a gene. CDR3 loop: CASSSRTGGLETQYF. The DNA of the CDR3 is TGTGCCAGTAGTTCAAGGACAGGGGGCCTGGAGACCCAGTACTTC.

The rearrangement links TRBV3-1 (or the pseudogene TRBV3-2) to TRBJ1-5; 7 nucleotides agree with TRBD1. The V gene's germline CDR1 is LGHDT and CDR2 YNNKEL (reference sequence). The CDR3 loop spans 15 amino acids. V trimming: 4 bases; J trimming: 0 bases; junction bases outside the gene matches: 3. The CDR3 bases are TGTGCCAGCAGCCTAGGGACAGTTAGCAATCAGCCCCAGCATTTT. Translating gives CASSLGTVSNQPQHF.

This rearrangement joins TRBV11-2 to TRBJ1-3; D ambiguous. The CDR3 consists of 15 residues. From germline, CDR1 is SGHAT and CDR2 FQNNGV. Trimming removed 2 bases at V and 1 base at J, with 9 bases between. The CDR3, as DNA: TGTGCCAGCAGCTTATTTAGTTTTTCTGGAAACACCATATATTTT. Translating gives CASSLFSFSGNTIYF.

The V call is TRBV7-6, the J call TRBJ2-1, with TRBD1 identical over 9 bases. The CDR3 has 19 residues. Germline CDR1 is SGHVS and CDR2 is FNYEAQ. Trimming took 1 base from V and 6 from J; bases not matched to a gene: 16. The CDR3 DNA is TGTGCCAGCAGCTTAGTTCCCTGGTCTAGGGGACAGGGTGGCAATGAGCAGTTCTTC. Protein sequence: CASSLVPWSRGQGGNEQFF.

The chain has TRBV3-1 (or the pseudogene TRBV3-2) and TRBJ2-1; 8 nucleotides agree with TRBD2. Trimming at V came to 1 base and at J to 9 bases, leaving 8 bases not matched to a gene. The CDR3 runs to 15 residues. Germline CDR1 LGHDT, CDR2 YNNKEL (reference sequence). The CDR3 is CASSQVSGGLGEQFF. The DNA of the CDR3 is TGTGCCAGCAGCCAAGTCTCGGGGGGGCTGGGTGAGCAGTTCTTC.

The chain joins TRBV19 to TRBJ2-7, with D possibly TRBD2 on 5 matching bases. Germline CDR1 and CDR2: LNHDA and SQIVND (reference sequence). Trimming removed 5 bases at V and 1 base at J, with 9 bases between. The CDR3 has 13 amino acids. The CDR3 sequence: CASSGTRSYEQYF. CDR3 sequence (DNA): TGTGCCAGTAGTGGAACTAGGTCCTACGAGCAGTACTTC.

The chain recombines TRBV5-1 with TRBJ2-3; 8 bases agree with TRBD2. The CDR3 length is 15 residues. Germline-derived CDR1 and CDR2 are SGHRS and YFSETQ. The J segment lost 2 bases and the V segment lost 2 bases, leaving 4 bases of the junction unmatched. The DNA for the CDR3 is TGCGCCAGCAGCTTTACTAGCGGTTTCACAGATACGCAGTATTTT. Translation gives CASSFTSGFTDTQYF.

As DNA, the CDR3 is TGTGCCAGCAGCCAGCGGGGTAGCAATCAGCCCCAGCATTTT. Encoded protein: CASSQRGSNQPQHF. The chain links TRBV13 to TRBJ1-5; D ambiguous. The germline V gene encodes CDR1 PRHDT and CDR2 FYEKMQ (reference sequence). Deletions cut 5 bases from V and 0 bases from J, with 8 bases between. The CDR3 runs 14 residues.